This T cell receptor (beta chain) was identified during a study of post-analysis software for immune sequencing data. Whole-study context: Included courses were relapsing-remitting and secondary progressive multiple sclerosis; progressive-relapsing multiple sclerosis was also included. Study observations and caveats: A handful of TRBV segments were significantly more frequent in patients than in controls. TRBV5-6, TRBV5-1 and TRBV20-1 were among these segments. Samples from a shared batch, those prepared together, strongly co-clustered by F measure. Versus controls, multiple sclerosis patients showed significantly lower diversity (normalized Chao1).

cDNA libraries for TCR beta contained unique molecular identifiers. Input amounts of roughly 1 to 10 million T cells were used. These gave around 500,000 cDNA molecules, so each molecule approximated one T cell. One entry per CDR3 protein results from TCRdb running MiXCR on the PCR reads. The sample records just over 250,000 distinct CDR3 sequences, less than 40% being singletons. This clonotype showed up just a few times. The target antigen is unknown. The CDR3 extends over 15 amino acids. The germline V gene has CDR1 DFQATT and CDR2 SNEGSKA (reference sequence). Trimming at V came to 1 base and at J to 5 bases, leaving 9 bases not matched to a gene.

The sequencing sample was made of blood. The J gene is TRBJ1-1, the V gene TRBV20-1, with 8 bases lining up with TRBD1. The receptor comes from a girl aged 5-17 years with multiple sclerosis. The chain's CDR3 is CSARVPEQGGTEAFF. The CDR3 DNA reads TGCAGTGCTAGAGTTCCAGAACAGGGGGGGACTGAAGCTTTCTTT.